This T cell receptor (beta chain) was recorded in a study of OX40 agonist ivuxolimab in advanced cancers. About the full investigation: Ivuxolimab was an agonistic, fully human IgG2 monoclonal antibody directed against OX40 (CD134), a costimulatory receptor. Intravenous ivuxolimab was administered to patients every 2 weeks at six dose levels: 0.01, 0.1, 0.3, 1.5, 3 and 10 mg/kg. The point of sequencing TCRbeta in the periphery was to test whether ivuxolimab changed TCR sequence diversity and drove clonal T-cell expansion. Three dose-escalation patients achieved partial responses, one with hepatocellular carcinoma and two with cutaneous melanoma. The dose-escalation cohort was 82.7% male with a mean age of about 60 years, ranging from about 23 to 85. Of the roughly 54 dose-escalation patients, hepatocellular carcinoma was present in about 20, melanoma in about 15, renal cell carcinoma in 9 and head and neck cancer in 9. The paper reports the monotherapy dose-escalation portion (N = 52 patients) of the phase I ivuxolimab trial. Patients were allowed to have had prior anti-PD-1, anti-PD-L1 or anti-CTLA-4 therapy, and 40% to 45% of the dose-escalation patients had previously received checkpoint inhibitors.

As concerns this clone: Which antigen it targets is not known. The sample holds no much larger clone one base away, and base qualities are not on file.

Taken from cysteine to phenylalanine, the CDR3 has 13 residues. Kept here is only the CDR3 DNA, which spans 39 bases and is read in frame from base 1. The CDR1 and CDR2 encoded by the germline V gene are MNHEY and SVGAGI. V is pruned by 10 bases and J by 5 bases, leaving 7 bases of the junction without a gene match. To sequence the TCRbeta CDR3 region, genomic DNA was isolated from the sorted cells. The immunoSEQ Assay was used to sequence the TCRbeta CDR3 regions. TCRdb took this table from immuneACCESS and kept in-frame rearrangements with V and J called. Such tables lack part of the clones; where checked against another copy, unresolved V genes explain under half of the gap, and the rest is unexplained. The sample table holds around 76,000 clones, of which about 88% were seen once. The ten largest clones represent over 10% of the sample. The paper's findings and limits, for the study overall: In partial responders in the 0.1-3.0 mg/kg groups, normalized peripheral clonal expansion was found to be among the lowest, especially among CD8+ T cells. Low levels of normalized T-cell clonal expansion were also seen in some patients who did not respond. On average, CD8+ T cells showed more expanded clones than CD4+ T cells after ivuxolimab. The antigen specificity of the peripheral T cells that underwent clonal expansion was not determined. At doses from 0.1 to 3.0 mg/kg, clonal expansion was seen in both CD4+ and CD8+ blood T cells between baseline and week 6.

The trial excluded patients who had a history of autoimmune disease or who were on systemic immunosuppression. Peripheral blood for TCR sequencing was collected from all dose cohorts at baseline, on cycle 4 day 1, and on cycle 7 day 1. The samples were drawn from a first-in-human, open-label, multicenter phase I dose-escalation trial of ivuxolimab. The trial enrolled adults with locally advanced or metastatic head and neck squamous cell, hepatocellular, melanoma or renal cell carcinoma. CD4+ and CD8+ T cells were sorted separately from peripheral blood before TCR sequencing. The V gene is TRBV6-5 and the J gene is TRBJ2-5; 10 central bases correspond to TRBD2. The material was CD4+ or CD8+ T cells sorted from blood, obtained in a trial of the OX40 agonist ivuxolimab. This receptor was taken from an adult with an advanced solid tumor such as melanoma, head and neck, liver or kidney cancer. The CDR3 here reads CATTGTSEETQYF. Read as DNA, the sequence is TGTGCCACCACCGGGACTAGCGAGGAGACCCAGTACTTC.